The 13 T cell receptor beta chains presented below share a single source sample, sequenced in a study of tumor-infiltrating lymphocytes in oesophageal squamous cell carcinoma. TCRdb fed the PCR reads into MiXCR, producing one record per CDR3 protein. This sample has 3,000 to 3,500 distinct CDR3 sequences, with 16% found just once. The sample comprised esophageal tumor tissue. The receptor source for this set is a male donor with esophageal squamous cell carcinoma.

The V call is TRBV5-5, the J call TRBJ1-5; the match to TRBD1 covers 12 bases. The ends lost 4 bases at V and 6 bases at J; junction bases unmatched: 11. The CDR3 extends over 17 amino acids. Germline V gives CDR1 SGHKS, CDR2 YYEKEE (reference sequence). Written as DNA, the CDR3 is TGTGCCAGCAGCCCTCGTCCGGGACAGGGGGCCCCTCAGCCCCAGCATTTT. Residues: CASSPRPGQGAPQPQHF.

A few counts support this clonotype. The chain carries TRBV5-1 and TRBJ1-2; D is unresolved. Trimming shortened V by 0 bases and J by 5 bases, and 8 bases separated the two germline ends. Germline loops: CDR1 SGHRS, CDR2 YFSETQ. This CDR3 has 13 residues. CDR3 residues: CASSLVVGYGYTF. DNA of the CDR3: TGCGCCAGCAGCTTGGTCGTTGGGTATGGCTACACCTTC.

This clonotype was counted a few times. V usage is TRBV20-1 and J usage is TRBJ2-1, with no clear D. With the DNA end fitting TRBJ2-7 better, the J assignment may be wrong. The CDR3 is made up of 10 amino acids. Germline CDR1 DFQATT, CDR2 SNEGSKA (reference sequence). This chain's CDR3 is CSATSYEQYF. DNA for the CDR3: TGCAGTGCTACCTCCTACGAGCAGTACTTC.

By sample share, this clonotype is medium-sized. V and J are TRBV6-1 and TRBJ1-2; no clear D. V lost 4 bases to trimming and J lost 4 bases, with 10 bases between them. In germline, CDR1 is MNHNS, CDR2 SASEGT. The CDR3 spans 13 residues. The CDR3 sequence: CASSGGLAYGYTF. CDR3 coding DNA: TGTGCCAGCAGTGGAGGGCTTGCCTATGGCTACACCTTC.

In the case of this clonotype: This sequence may be a read error, since a much larger clone differs from it by one base. The gene calls are TRBV19 and TRBJ1-1, with 9 bases that match TRBD1. CDR1 is LNHDA, CDR2 SQIVND, per germline (reference sequence). The CDR3 sequence is 14 residues long. CDR3 DNA sequence: TGTGCCAATAGTATCTCGACAGGGGGCACTGAAGCTTTCTTT. This translates into CANSISTGGTEAFF.

This clonotype was recorded at least ten times. This chain connects TRBV5-1 to TRBJ2-1; no definite D call. The J call may be wrong; the DNA end is better matched by TRBJ2-7. The CDR3 contains 11 residues. The V gene's germline CDR1 is SGHRS and CDR2 YFSETQ. The CDR3 DNA reads TGCGCCAGCAGCTGGGGCTACGAGCAGTACTTC. It codes for CASSWGYEQYF.

Details on this clonotype: Mismatch with germline at one junction end may stem from a read error. V gene TRBV7-4 combines with J gene TRBJ2-1; D is ambiguous. There are 15 residues in the CDR3. Germline CDR1 reads SGHVT; CDR2 reads SQSDAQ. CDR3 nucleotide sequence: TGTGCCAGCGGCGTAGGGTCCAGCTCCTACAAGGAGCAGTTCTTC. Translated: CASGVGSSSYKEQFF.

The V gene is TRBV20-1, the J gene TRBJ1-1; a possible D gene is TRBD1 (6 bases). The V end lost 2 bases, the J end lost 6 bases, and 16 bases lay between the germline ends. Looked up from germline, CDR1 is DFQATT and CDR2 is SNEGSKA (reference sequence). The CDR3 has 14 residues. CDR3 DNA sequence: TGCAGTGCTAGACTGGGGGCGGGTGGCCCTGAAGCTTTCTTT. It encodes CSARLGAGGPEAFF.

This clonotype was seen more than once but under ten times. The chain carries TRBV3-1 and TRBJ1-1; 8 nucleotides match TRBD1. The CDR3 totals 15 residues. Germline assignment: CDR1 LGHDT and CDR2 YNNKEL (reference sequence). The ends lost 3 bases at V and 1 base at J; junction bases unmatched: 4. CDR3 nucleotides: TGTGCCAGCAGCCAGACGGACAGGGCGAACACTGAAGCTTTCTTT. Its translation: CASSQTDRANTEAFF.

This clonotype came up many times. The chain employs TRBV6-6 and TRBJ1-4; D unresolved. V lost 2 bases, J lost 15 bases, and 16 bases lay in between. The CDR3 loop spans 13 amino acids. Germline CDR1 MNHNY, CDR2 SVGAGI (reference sequence). As DNA, the CDR3 is TGTGCCAGCAGTTACCCCACAGAAAATAACTTGTTTTTT. As protein: CASSYPTENNLFF.

As to this clonotype: The final CDR3 position lacks the conserved phenylalanine or tryptophan, pointing to a likely read error. The limits of the CDR3 on the DNA are not certain, so only TCRdb's listed CDR3 is given. This sequence joins TRBV28 and TRBJ2-7; TRBD1 is the table's D call and was not checked against the DNA. The CDR3 sequence runs 16 residues, both termini included. In germline, CDR1 is MDHEN, CDR2 SYDVKM. This chain's CDR3 is CASSFLDRLYGYTFGS.

This clonotype was counted many times. CDR3 sequence: CASSVEPATNEKLFF. DNA for the CDR3: TGTGCCAGCAGCGTAGAGCCTGCAACTAATGAAAAACTGTTTTTT. The J gene is TRBJ1-4, the V gene TRBV9; D gene uncertain. Trimming pared 0 bases from V and 0 bases from J, leaving 6 bases between. The CDR3 loop spans 15 amino acids. The germline gives CDR1 SGDLS, CDR2 YYNGEE.

By share of the sample, this clonotype is medium-sized (0.01 to 0.1%). The V call is TRBV7-9, the J call TRBJ1-2, with 7 bases matching TRBD1. The CDR3 length is 13 residues. Germline V CDR1 and CDR2: SEHNR, FQNEAQ (reference sequence). Trimming at V came to 5 bases and at J to 7 bases, leaving 7 bases not matched to a gene. Here the CDR3 reads CASSATGVAGYTF. CDR3 sequence (DNA): TGTGCCAGCAGCGCCACAGGGGTTGCTGGCTACACCTTC.